This TCR beta chain was recovered during a study of OX40 agonist ivuxolimab in advanced cancers. At the level of the study: Intravenous ivuxolimab at 0.01 to 10 mg/kg was given to patients every 2 weeks. Two cutaneous melanoma patients and one hepatocellular carcinoma patient, three in all, had partial responses.

Generated by immunoSEQ multiplex PCR, the TCRdb table keeps only in-frame clones and is missing some. The sample has about 11,000 clones; about three quarters are singletons. Study-wide results and limits: At 0.1-3.0 mg/kg, partial responders had clonal expansion among the lowest observed.

Germline V lookup: CDR1 SQVTM, CDR2 ANQGSEA. The CDR3 is 13 residues long. V lost 4 bases, J lost 3 bases, and 10 bases lay in between. Remarks on this clone: Its specificity is unknown.

Drawing of blood for sampling happened at baseline, at cycle 4 day 1, and at cycle 7 day 1. This chain links TRBV29-1 with TRBJ2-1; D gene ambiguous. Material: CD4+ or CD8+ T cells sorted from blood, obtained in a trial of the OX40 agonist ivuxolimab. This TCR came from an adult with an advanced solid tumor such as melanoma, head and neck, liver or kidney cancer. The CDR3 loop is CSVVSSLYNEQFF. CDR3 nucleotides: TGCAGCGTTGTCTCGTCTCTCTACAATGAGCAGTTCTTC.